This TCR beta chain was observed in a study of identical twins. MiXCR, run by TCRdb on the 5' RACE reads, gives a single entry per CDR3 protein. Among around 570,000 distinct CDR3 sequences listed, around a tenth were seen once. This clonotype occurred a few times. Unmatched junction bases numbered 8, after V lost 6 bases and J lost 5 bases. Germline values: CDR1 SQVTM, CDR2 ANQGSEA. This CDR3 spans 14 amino acids. These same records also appear under a second study, on yellow fever vaccine responses in identical twins.

Sequenced sample: PBMCs. The chain combines TRBV29-1 with TRBJ1-5, with 9 bases lining up with TRBD1. This clonotype originated in a woman younger than 30 in good health. Written as DNA, the CDR3 is TGCAGCGTCCTGGGACAGGGCCCCGATCAGCCCCAGCATTTT. Protein product: CSVLGQGPDQPQHF.